The next 20 T cell receptor beta chains were all read from a single sample in a study of OX40 agonist ivuxolimab in advanced cancers. Only in-frame clones appear in the TCRdb table, and some are missing; sequencing was by immunoSEQ multiplex PCR. The data hold 65,000 to 80,000 clones, with about 88% observed a single time. The sample was CD4+ or CD8+ T cells sorted from blood, taken in a trial of the OX40 agonist ivuxolimab. The receptors come from an adult with an advanced solid tumor such as melanoma, head and neck, liver or kidney cancer.

This chain connects TRBV7-3 to TRBJ2-3, with D unresolved. V lost 5 bases and J lost 1, with 7 bases in between. Germline CDR1 and CDR2: SGHTA and FQGTGA. CDR3 length: 13 residues. CDR3 loop: CASSKPGTDTQYF. In DNA form, the CDR3 reads TGTGCCAGCAGCAAGCCGGGCACAGATACGCAGTATTTT.

The CDR3 sequence is CASTLGYLAGGETQYF. CDR3 coding DNA: TGTGCCAGCACCCTAGGTTACCTAGCGGGAGGAGAGACCCAGTACTTC. The rearrangement joins TRBV7-2 to TRBJ2-5; 11 nucleotides align to TRBD2. V lost 7 bases to trimming and J lost 4 bases; unmatched junction nucleotides: 11. The CDR3 is 16 amino acids. The germline CDR1 and CDR2 sequences are SGHTA and FQGNSA.

This clone has only one observation. The chain carries TRBV5-1 and TRBJ2-7; 7 nucleotides line up with TRBD2. This CDR3 has 15 amino acids. V shed 0 bases and J 4 bases; nucleotides not matched to a gene: 7. The germline gives CDR1 SGHRS, CDR2 YFSETQ. The CDR3 bases are TGCGCCAGCAGCTTGGCGGGCGGGAGAGAGTACGAGCAGTACTTC. Its translation is CASSLAGGREYEQYF. Drawing the rest from reference TRBV5-1 and TRBJ2-7, the complete variable domain is KAGVTQTPRYLIKTRGQQVTLSCSPISGHRSVSWYQQTPGQGLQFLFEYFSETQRNKGNFPGRFSGRQFSNSRSEMNVSTLELGDSALYLCASSLAGGREYEQYFGPGTRLTVT.

This chain joins TRBV2 and TRBJ2-1; 8 bases fit TRBD1. J gave up 8 bases and V 6 bases, and 9 bases lay outside the gene matches. Germline CDR1 is SNHLY and CDR2 is FYNNEI. CDR3 length equals 14 residues. Here the CDR3 reads CASRPRTGIDEQFF. CDR3 bases: TGTGCCAGCAGACCTAGGACAGGGATTGATGAGCAGTTCTTC.

This chain uses TRBV6-5 with TRBJ1-6; a weak D match, TRBD1 (5 bases). From germline, CDR1 is MNHEY and CDR2 SVGAGI. The CDR3 is made up of 14 amino acids. Trimming stripped 6 bases from V and 9 bases from J, with 15 bases between. Here the CDR3 reads CASRKGRLSSPLHF. CDR3 DNA: TGTGCCAGCAGAAAGGGACGGTTAAGTTCACCCCTCCACTTT.

J is TRBJ2-1 and V is TRBV7-9; D perhaps matches TRBD1 (6 bases). Deletions cut 1 base from V and 7 bases from J, with 11 bases between. The CDR3 is made up of 14 amino acids. Germline V CDR1 and CDR2: SEHNR, FQNEAQ (reference sequence). The CDR3: CASSLGTALNEQFF. The CDR3 nucleotides are TGTGCCAGCAGCTTAGGGACAGCCTTGAATGAGCAGTTCTTC.

The chain carries TRBV5-5 and TRBJ2-5; weak D call: TRBD2 (6 bases). V was shortened by 6 bases and J by 2 bases, with 14 bases between the two germline ends. Germline V gene lookup returns CDR1 SGHKS and CDR2 YYEKEE (reference sequence). The CDR3 has 14 amino acids. DNA for the CDR3: TGTGCCAGCATTACCGGGGGATTTCAAGAGACCCAGTACTTC. It is translated as CASITGGFQETQYF.

The chain joins TRBV5-6 to TRBJ2-7, with TRBD1 matching 9 bases. This CDR3 spans 14 amino acids. Germline V gene lookup returns CDR1 SGHDT and CDR2 YYEEEE. V was pared by 3 bases and J by 1 base, with 2 bases of the junction left unmatched. CDR3 region: CASSWGQGSYEQYF. CDR3 coding DNA: TGTGCCAGCAGCTGGGGACAGGGATCCTACGAGCAGTACTTC. The full variable domain, completed using reference TRBV5-6 and TRBJ2-7, is DAGVTQSPTHLIKTRGQQVTLRCSPKSGHDTVSWYQQALGQGPQFIFQYYEEEERQRGNFPDRFSGHQFPNYSSELNVNALLLGDSALYLCASSWGQGSYEQYFGPGTRLTVT.

V is TRBV7-3 and J is TRBJ2-3; 15 nucleotides line up with TRBD2. Germline CDR1 reads SGHTA; CDR2 reads FQGTGA. The CDR3 covers 15 residues. V was clipped by 5 bases and J by 6 bases; unmatched bases: 3. In DNA form, the CDR3 reads TGTGCCAGCAGCCGGACTAGCGGGGGGGTGGATACGCAGTATTTT. Translated, it gives CASSRTSGGVDTQYF.

The chain has TRBV6-5 and TRBJ1-6, with D possibly TRBD1 on 5 matching bases. Germline loops: CDR1 MNHEY, CDR2 SVGAGI. V was trimmed by 8 bases and J by 8 bases, leaving 16 bases between them. CDR3 length equals 14 residues. The CDR3 protein is CASARRGGYSPLHF. CDR3 nucleotides: TGTGCCAGCGCGCGGAGGGGAGGTTATTCACCCCTCCACTTT.

The genes are TRBV5-4 and TRBJ2-7, with D unresolved. V was trimmed by 1 base and J by 5 bases, leaving 16 bases between them. Germline V gene sequence: CDR1 SGHNT, CDR2 YYREEE (reference sequence). The length of the CDR3 is 15 residues. This CDR3 is CASSLMGPIQNEQYF. Written as DNA, the CDR3 is TGTGCCAGCAGCTTGATGGGCCCCATTCAAAACGAGCAGTACTTC.

V usage is TRBV19 and J usage is TRBJ2-5, with D perhaps matching TRBD2 (6 bases). This CDR3 has 12 residues. CDR1 and CDR2 from the germline V gene are LNHDA and SQIVND (reference sequence). Trimming took off 3 bases at V and 5 bases at J, with 7 bases between the two ends. In nucleotides, the CDR3 is TGTGCCAGTAGTATGGGGAGGGAGACCCAGTACTTC. Translation gives CASSMGRETQYF.

The CDR3 DNA reads TGTGCCAGCAGCCAACAACAGTACCAAGAGACCCAGTACTTC. This encodes CASSQQQYQETQYF. The chain employs TRBV9 and TRBJ2-5; D not certain. The V end was cut by 4 bases, the J end by 0 bases, with 10 bases between. The CDR3 has 14 residues. The germline V gene has CDR1 SGDLS and CDR2 YYNGEE.

The genes are TRBV5-6 and TRBJ1-1; 10 bases map to TRBD1. Looked up from germline, CDR1 is SGHDT and CDR2 is YYEEEE. The CDR3 contains 15 residues. The ends lost 3 bases at V and 6 bases at J; junction bases unmatched: 8. In DNA, the CDR3 is TGTGCCAGCAGCTCCCCGGGACAGGGGTACGCTGAAGCTTTCTTT. Protein: CASSSPGQGYAEAFF.

The chain recombines TRBV2 with TRBJ2-7, with D hard to call. In germline, CDR1 is SNHLY, CDR2 FYNNEI. CDR3 size: 13 residues. V gave up 6 bases and J gave up 5 bases, with 14 bases separating them. CDR3 in DNA: TGTGCCAGCAGAAGAAGGGTGAGAGACGAGCAGTACTTC. Amino acid sequence: CASRRRVRDEQYF.

This chain uses TRBV7-9 with TRBJ1-2, with TRBD1 identical over 10 bases. CDR1 and CDR2 from the germline V gene are SEHNR and FQNEAQ (reference sequence). This CDR3 is built from 14 residues. Trimming took 5 bases from V and 4 from J; bases not matched to a gene: 4. The CDR3 reads CASSTGTGAYGYTF. The CDR3 DNA reads TGTGCCAGCAGCACCGGGACAGGGGCCTATGGCTACACCTTC. The variable domain in full, completed from reference TRBV7-9 and TRBJ1-2, reads DTGVSQNPRHKITKRGQNVTFRCDPISEHNRLYWYRQTLGQGPEFLTYFQNEAQLEKSRLLSDRFSAERPKGSFSTLEIQRTEQGDSAMYLCASSTGTGAYGYTFGSGTRLTVV.

V is TRBV7-2 and J is TRBJ1-5; no clear D. The CDR3 sequence is 16 residues long. Between the trimmed V and J ends, which lost 2 bases and 1 base, there was a span of 12 bases. The germline gives CDR1 SGHTA, CDR2 FQGNSA. CDR3 bases: TGTGCCAGCAGCTTAAAGGGAAGAGGGAGCAATCAGCCCCAGCATTTT. Translated, it gives CASSLKGRGSNQPQHF.

In DNA form, the CDR3 reads TGCGCCAGCAGCCTTGGACTAGCGGGCTCCTACGAGCAGTACTTC. It is translated as CASSLGLAGSYEQYF. The rearrangement joins TRBV4-1 to TRBJ2-5, with 11 bases matching TRBD2. Matching the DNA end better, TRBJ2-7 makes the J call doubtful. The CDR3 is made up of 15 amino acids. Germline CDR1 reads MGHRA; CDR2 reads YSYEKL.

V usage is TRBV19 and J usage is TRBJ2-7; TRBD2 matches at 9 bases. V was pared by 5 bases and J by 4 bases, with 9 bases of the junction left unmatched. Germline CDR1 is LNHDA and CDR2 is SQIVND (reference sequence). This CDR3 is built from 15 residues. CDR3: CASSYSGSSGYEQYF. In DNA form, the CDR3 reads TGTGCCAGTAGTTATAGCGGGAGTTCAGGGTACGAGCAGTACTTC.

The rearrangement uses TRBV7-9 and TRBJ2-3; 9 bases align to TRBD1. J was trimmed by 2 bases and V by 5 bases; bases with no gene match: 8. The CDR3 runs to 16 residues. Germline V gives CDR1 SEHNR, CDR2 FQNEAQ (reference sequence). This chain's CDR3 is CASSLRDRVPTDTQYF. The CDR3 nucleotides read TGTGCCAGCAGCCTCCGGGACAGGGTTCCCACAGATACGCAGTATTTT. Full variable domain (outside the CDR3, taken from reference TRBV7-9 and TRBJ2-3): DTGVSQNPRHKITKRGQNVTFRCDPISEHNRLYWYRQTLGQGPEFLTYFQNEAQLEKSRLLSDRFSAERPKGSFSTLEIQRTEQGDSAMYLCASSLRDRVPTDTQYFGPGTRLTVL.